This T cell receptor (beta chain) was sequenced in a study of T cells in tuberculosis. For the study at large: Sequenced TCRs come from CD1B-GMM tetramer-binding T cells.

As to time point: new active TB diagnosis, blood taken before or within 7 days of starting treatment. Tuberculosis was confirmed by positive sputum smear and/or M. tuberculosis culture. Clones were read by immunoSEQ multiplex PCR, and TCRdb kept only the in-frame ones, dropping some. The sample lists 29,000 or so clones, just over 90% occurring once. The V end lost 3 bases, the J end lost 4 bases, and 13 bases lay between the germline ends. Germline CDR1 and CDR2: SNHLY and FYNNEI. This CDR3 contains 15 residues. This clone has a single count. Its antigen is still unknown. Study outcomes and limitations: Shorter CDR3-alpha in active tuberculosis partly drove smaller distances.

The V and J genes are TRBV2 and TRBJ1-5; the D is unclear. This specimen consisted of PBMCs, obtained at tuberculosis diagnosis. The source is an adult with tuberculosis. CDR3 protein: CASSEGQVNNQPQHF. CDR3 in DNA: TGTGCCAGCAGTGAGGGCCAGGTAAATAATCAGCCCCAGCATTTT.